Given below is one T cell receptor beta chain in context. The antigen is unknown. Thawed PBMCs were FACS-sorted into unstimulated CD4+CD25+CD127- regulatory T cells, CD4+CD25- non-regulatory cells, CD4 and CD8 cells. The sample comes from a study of Tregs in tolerant kidney transplant recipients. V lost 3 bases, J lost 0 bases, and 8 bases stayed unmatched. The CDR3 has 16 residues. In germline, CDR1 is SGHRS, CDR2 YFSETQ. Here immunoSEQ multiplex PCR was the method, and the copy in TCRdb shows in-frame clones only, minus some. The sample shows some 250,000 clones, 80% to 85% of them seen only once. General study results and limits: Expanding Tregs on activated donor B cells appeared to best identify donor-specific TCRbeta clones.

The clonotype was recovered from a human donor in good health. The sequencing input was CD4+ T cells from blood. This chain links TRBV5-1 with TRBJ1-1, with TRBD1 identical over 7 bases. The CDR3 DNA reads TGCGCCAGCAGCTCTAACAGGGGTGCGGTGAACACTGAAGCTTTCTTT. As protein: CASSSNRGAVNTEAFF.